The rows below give T cell receptor beta chains drawn from one sample of a study of T cells in Graves' hyperthyroidism and ophthalmopathy. TCRdb processed the multiplex PCR reads anew with MiXCR; each CDR3 protein has one entry. Altogether about 400,000 distinct CDR3 sequences are present, 14% being singletons, with the ten largest covering 20%. Sample: blood. The receptors were gathered from a woman younger than 45 with Graves' ophthalmopathy. The CDR3 runs from the conserved cysteine through the conserved F or W. D genes are given only for firm matches. The listing skips clone size in some rows; elsewhere it reads once, few, many or a size class.

J gene	clone size	D gene	V gene	CDR3 DNA	CDR3 protein
TRBJ2-7	few	NA	TRBV20-1	TGCAGTGCCGCAGATACCTACGAGCAGTACTTC	CSAADTYEQYF
TRBJ2-6	many	TRBD1	TRBV2	TGTGCCACCCGGACAGGGAGTCCTGGGGCCAACGTCCTGACTTTC	CATRTGSPGANVLTF
TRBJ2-1	NA	NA	TRBV13	TGTGCCAGCAAACTTCGGGGGGCTTACTCCTACAATGAGCAGTTCTTC	CASKLRGAYSYNEQFF
TRBJ1-1	few	TRBD1	TRBV5-6	TGTGCCAGCAGCTCTTTACCGGGACAGGGGAACACTGAAGCTTTCTTT	CASSSLPGQGNTEAFF
TRBJ1-2	many	NA	TRBV11-3	TGTGCCAGCAGCTTATCGTCATGGCCAGATGGCTACACCTTC	CASSLSSWPDGYTF
TRBJ2-3	many	TRBD1	TRBV12-3/TRBV12-4	TGTGCCAGCAGTTTGGGACAGGGTAAAGATACGCAGTATTTT	CASSLGQGKDTQYF
TRBJ1-5	many	NA	TRBV12-3/TRBV12-4	TGTGCCAGCAGAAGAACAGAGAACCATCAGCCCCAGCATTTT	CASRRTENHQPQHF
TRBJ1-2	few	TRBD1	TRBV29-1	TGCAGCGTGATTGGACAGGGAAACTATGGCTACACCTTC	CSVIGQGNYGYTF
TRBJ2-3	many	TRBD2	TRBV7-2	TGTGCCAGCAGCTTAGATCTGCGGGGGGAAACAGATACGCAGTATTTT	CASSLDLRGETDTQYF
TRBJ1-5	NA	NA	TRBV19	TGTGCCAGTAGGGTTGGGACCGCCGATTATAGCAATCAGCCCCAGCATTTT	CASRVGTADYSNQPQHF
TRBJ1-5	many	NA	TRBV2	TGTGCCAGCAGTGAAGCGACCTCGGGGTTTAATCAGCCCCAGCATTTT	CASSEATSGFNQPQHF
TRBJ2-5	once	NA	TRBV9	TGTGCCAGCAGTTTCGACAGTCAAGAGATCCAGTACTTC	CASSFDSQEIQYF
TRBJ2-3	many	NA	TRBV7-2	TGTGCCAGCAGCTTCATGGGACAATCAGATACGCAGTATTTT	CASSFMGQSDTQYF
TRBJ2-5	many	TRBD2	TRBV20-1	TGCAGTGCTCTAGCGGGGAAGGCCCATGAGACCCAGTACTTC	CSALAGKAHETQYF
TRBJ2-2	many	TRBD2	TRBV19	TGTGCCAGTAGTCTCGAAGAGCGGGGGGCGAACACCGGGGAGCTGTTTTTT	CASSLEERGANTGELFF
TRBJ2-1	NA	NA	TRBV2	TGTGCCAGCTCAAGCGGGCTAGCCTACAATGAGCAGTTCTTC	CASSSGLAYNEQFF
TRBJ2-7	many	NA	TRBV28	TGTGCCAGCAGTTCATCAGGGACATCCTACGAGCAGTACTTC	CASSSSGTSYEQYF
TRBJ2-5	NA	NA	TRBV7-8	TGTGCCAGCAGCACGGACAGCGCCCTCGAGGAGACCCAGTACTTC	CASSTDSALEETQYF
TRBJ1-4	few	NA	TRBV7-8	TGTGCCAGCAGCTTAGCGCGGATACCGGGAACTAATGAAAAACTGTTTTTT	CASSLARIPGTNEKLFF
TRBJ2-2	many	NA	TRBV3-1	TGTGCCAGCAGCTCCTCTCAGAACGGGGAGCTGTTTTTT	CASSSSQNGELFF
TRBJ2-2	many	NA	TRBV12-3/TRBV12-4	TGTGCCAGCAGTTACCTCTGGGGGACCGGGGAGCTGTTTTTT	CASSYLWGTGELFF
TRBJ2-5	many	TRBD2	TRBV20-1	TGCAGTGCCCAGTGGGGGGGACAAGAGACCCAGTACTTC	CSAQWGGQETQYF
TRBJ1-1	many	TRBD1	TRBV18	TGTGCCAGCTCACGGGGCACGGACAGGGTGAAAGGCACTGAAGCTTTCTTT	CASSRGTDRVKGTEAFF
TRBJ2-7	many	NA	TRBV6-1	TGTGCCAGCAGATTGGGCCCCCGGTACGAGCAGTACTTC	CASRLGPRYEQYF
TRBJ1-5	NA	NA	TRBV19	TGTGCCAGTAGTATACCTGATGGGCCCCAGCATTTT	CASSIPDGPQHF
TRBJ2-2	few	NA	TRBV6-1	TGTGCCAGCCATAGAGCTCCCTTAATCAGTGGGGAGCTGTTTTTT	CASHRAPLISGELFF